This TCR beta chain emerged from a study of cytotoxic CD8 clonotypes in ibrutinib-treated CLL. On the study more broadly: Of a cohort that held 11 relapsed/refractory and some 14 treatment-naive patients, fewer than 18 were IGHV unmutated. After a median of about 70 months, some 14 patients stayed remitted and some 12 progressed; responses had been partial in around 24 and complete in 2.

General observations from the study: Sampling of sustained-remission and progressing patients occurred at differing times.

This clone was detected once. Its antigen is undetermined. TCRdb's table, derived via immunoSEQ multiplex PCR, lists solely in-frame clones and lacks some. The table has about 180,000 clones, approximately 80% seen once. The CDR3 consists of 14 residues. Trimming removed 3 bases from V and 5 bases from J; junction bases left unmatched: 5. CDR1 and CDR2 from the germline V gene are SQVTM and ANQGSEA. V usage is TRBV29-1 and J usage is TRBJ1-2; 11 nucleotides match TRBD1. This specimen was PBMCs, taken after 24 months of ibrutinib treatment. The TCR originated in a human donor with chronic lymphocytic leukemia. CDR3 loop: CSVDRTGGDYGYTF. In nucleotides, the CDR3 is TGCAGCGTTGATAGGACAGGGGGCGATTATGGCTACACCTTC.